These T cell receptor beta chains were read from a single sample in a study of a mutant IDH1 vaccine in newly diagnosed glioma. These receptors are not linked to any known antigen. Repertoires were generated with immunoSEQ multiplex PCR, while TCRdb's copy carries only in-frame clones and drops some. Of some 60,000 clones listed, roughly 81% were seen once; the top ten hold under 6%. Sequenced here: PBMCs, sampled from a glioma patient whose treatment included an IDH1 peptide vaccine. These receptors were obtained from a man aged 35 to 55 with glioma. Each CDR3 is given with its conserved first and last residue. Fields, in order: D gene, clone size, J gene, V gene, CDR3 DNA, CDR3 protein. The D gene is left open where the match is weak. Where a row states a size, it is once, few, many or the class of an expanded clone; other rows omit it.

d_gene: .
abundance: .
j_gene: TRBJ2-2
v_gene: TRBV6-6
CDR3nt: TGTGCCAGCAGGACGACCATCAGGGGTGCCACCGGGGAGCTGTTTTTT
CDR3aa: CASRTTIRGATGELFF

d_gene: .
abundance: .
j_gene: TRBJ2-1
v_gene: TRBV14
CDR3nt: TGTGCCAGCAGCCACCGCTCTACCACCCATCACAATGAGCAGTTCTTC
CDR3aa: CASSHRSTTHHNEQFF

d_gene: TRBD1
abundance: .
j_gene: TRBJ1-1
v_gene: TRBV6-6
CDR3nt: TGTGCCAGCAGTCCCGGACAGGGCCAGAACACTGAAGCTTTCTTT
CDR3aa: CASSPGQGQNTEAFF

d_gene: .
abundance: .
j_gene: TRBJ2-4
v_gene: TRBV4-2
CDR3nt: TGTGCCAGCAGCCAAGATCCGGCAACTAGGGACATTCAGTACTTC
CDR3aa: CASSQDPATRDIQYF

d_gene: .
abundance: few
j_gene: TRBJ1-1
v_gene: TRBV2
CDR3nt: TGTGCCAGCAGCGGGGCTATAACGCTTTTGAACACTGAAGCTTTCTTT
CDR3aa: CASSGAITLLNTEAFF

d_gene: TRBD2
abundance: .
j_gene: TRBJ2-3
v_gene: TRBV7-6
CDR3nt: TGTGCCAGCAGCTTAGCGGGAGGGGATACGCAGTATTTT
CDR3aa: CASSLAGGDTQYF

d_gene: TRBD1
abundance: .
j_gene: TRBJ1-1
v_gene: TRBV7-9
CDR3nt: TGTGCCAGCAGCTTAGGGGACAGGGGGTGGGACACTGAAGCTTTCTTT
CDR3aa: CASSLGDRGWDTEAFF

d_gene: .
abundance: .
j_gene: TRBJ2-1
v_gene: TRBV11-2
CDR3nt: TGTGCCAGCAGCTTTTACGGAGTCAAGGTACAGTACAATGAGCAGTTCTTC
CDR3aa: CASSFYGVKVQYNEQFF

d_gene: TRBD1
abundance: .
j_gene: TRBJ1-2
v_gene: TRBV7-2
CDR3nt: TGTGCCAGCAGCTTAGTTGGATCCGGGACAGCTTACTATGGCTACACCTTC
CDR3aa: CASSLVGSGTAYYGYTF

d_gene: .
abundance: .
j_gene: TRBJ2-7
v_gene: TRBV6-6
CDR3nt: TGTGCCAGCAGAAATCGGGAAACTTCGGGGCGATACGAGCAGTACTTC
CDR3aa: CASRNRETSGRYEQYF

d_gene: .
abundance: medium-sized
j_gene: TRBJ1-1
v_gene: TRBV10-2
CDR3nt: TGCGCCAGCCGCTTTAGGGCAGGTACTGAAGCTTTCTTT
CDR3aa: CASRFRAGTEAFF

d_gene: .
abundance: .
j_gene: TRBJ1-4
v_gene: TRBV9
CDR3nt: TGTGCCAGCAGCGTAGGGGGGGCCTGGAATGAAAAACTGTTTTTT
CDR3aa: CASSVGGAWNEKLFF

d_gene: .
abundance: .
j_gene: TRBJ2-7
v_gene: TRBV19
CDR3nt: TGTGCCAGTAGTATAGGAGGCGGAACCTACGAGCAGTACTTC
CDR3aa: CASSIGGGTYEQYF

d_gene: TRBD1
abundance: .
j_gene: TRBJ1-1
v_gene: TRBV19
CDR3nt: TGTGCCAGTAGCTGGGACAGGGACACTGAAGCTTTCTTT
CDR3aa: CASSWDRDTEAFF

d_gene: .
abundance: .
j_gene: TRBJ2-7
v_gene: TRBV4-1
CDR3nt: TGCGCCAGCAGCCAAGATCCTCCGGGGGCCCCCTACGAGCAGTACTTC
CDR3aa: CASSQDPPGAPYEQYF